These T cell receptor beta chains were read from a single sample in a study of T cell repertoires in cytomegalovirus infection. TCRdb reprocessed the reads via MiXCR and lists one record per CDR3 protein. This sample has roughly 220,000 distinct CDR3 sequences, with 35% to 40% found just once. The antigens these receptors bind are not known. Here the sequenced sample was CD8+ T cells from cultured PBMCs, taken from culture after CMV antigen stimulation. The source of these receptors is a human donor in good health (CMV status not recorded). Some clones in this sample may be carry-over from other donors' samples. Both conserved end residues are part of each CDR3. The D gene is left open where the match is weak. For some rows the clone size is stated as once, few or many, or as a class when expanded; others skip it.

few	TRBJ2-7	-	TRBV20-1	13	TGCAGTGCGAGACCGACACGATCCTACGAGCAGTACTTC	CSARPTRSYEQYF
few	TRBJ1-2	-	TRBV12-5	14	TGTGCTAGTGGTTTGTCTCAGGGCTACTATGGCTACACCTTC	CASGLSQGYYGYTF
-	TRBJ1-3	TRBD1	TRBV7-9	17	TGTGCCAGCAGCGGAAGGGACAGCATAAACTCTGGAAACACCATATATTTT	CASSGRDSINSGNTIYF
-	TRBJ1-4	-	TRBV9	12	TGTGCCAGCACAGGACGAGATGAAAAACTGTTTTTT	CASTGRDEKLFF
many	TRBJ2-7	-	TRBV12-3/TRBV12-4	14	TGTGCCAGCAGTTCGGGACTCCTAACTAGAGAGCAGTACTTC	CASSSGLLTREQYF
once	TRBJ2-1	TRBD2	TRBV11-2	17	TGTGCCAGCAGCTCAAGACTAGCGGGGGGGTTATACAATGAGCAGTTCTTC	CASSSRLAGGLYNEQFF
-	TRBJ2-2	-	TRBV5-6	19	TGTGCCAGCAGCGGTGAGGGGGTTCGGCAGGTCTCGAACACCGGGGAGCTGTTTTTT	CASSGEGVRQVSNTGELFF
few	TRBJ1-1	-	TRBV12-3/TRBV12-4	14	TGTGCCAGCATCTTAAGTCCCCGATGGACTGAAGCTTTCTTT	CASILSPRWTEAFF
few	TRBJ1-5	-	TRBV7-2	17	TGTGCCAGCAGCCCAGGTTCTAAGCCTATTAGCAATCAGCCCCAGCATTTT	CASSPGSKPISNQPQHF
-	TRBJ2-7	-	TRBV11-2	14	TGTGCCAGCAGCTTAGTCAGGGTCGGCGACGAGCAGTACTTC	CASSLVRVGDEQYF
few	TRBJ2-1	-	TRBV7-8	17	TGTGCCAGCAGCTTAGGGGCTAGCCTAAAGGCCTACAATGAGCAGTTCTTC	CASSLGASLKAYNEQFF
-	TRBJ2-1	-	TRBV19	15	TGTGCCAGTAGTATATGGCGGGTAGGGGACAATGAGCAGTTCTTC	CASSIWRVGDNEQFF
-	TRBJ2-3	-	TRBV2	15	TGTGCCAGCAGTGAACAGGGGTTACGCACAGATACGCAGTATTTT	CASSEQGLRTDTQYF
-	TRBJ2-1	TRBD2	TRBV28	16	TGTGCCAGCAGTTTGCCTAGCGGGAGGGCCGGGAATGAGCAGTTCTTC	CASSLPSGRAGNEQFF
-	TRBJ2-1	-	TRBV29-1	15	TGCAGCGTTGAGGGAAGGAAAAGAATCTACAATGAGCAGTTCTTC	CSVEGRKRIYNEQFF
few	TRBJ2-1	TRBD1	TRBV11-2	16	TGTGCCAGCAGCATAGGCCTCCGGGACAGGGAGGATGAGCAGTTCTTC	CASSIGLRDREDEQFF
-	TRBJ2-3	TRBD2	TRBV27	15	TGTGCCAGCATAACCACTAGCGGGACAAAAGATACGCAGTATTTT	CASITTSGTKDTQYF
-	TRBJ2-7	TRBD2	TRBV7-9	14	TGTGCCAGCAGCTCCCGACTAGCGGTCTACGAGCAGTACTTC	CASSSRLAVYEQYF
-	TRBJ1-1	-	TRBV2	10	TGTGCCAGCAGAGGCCCTGAAGCTTTCTTT	CASRGPEAFF
few	TRBJ2-5	TRBD2	TRBV4-1	14	TGCGCCAGCAGCCAGGGACTAGCGAAAGAGACCCAGTACTTC	CASSQGLAKETQYF
-	TRBJ1-2	-	TRBV6-1	16	TGTGCCAGCAGTGAAGGGGACGGGGGTGGGTCCTATGGCTACACCTTC	CASSEGDGGGSYGYTF
-	TRBJ1-2	-	TRBV20-1	22	TGCAGTGCTAGAGGGACAGCAAGAATTGGGTTTTCTCCCGAGCCCCTCGGCTATGGCTACACCTTC	CSARGTARIGFSPEPLGYGYTF
-	TRBJ2-1	-	TRBV6-8	13	TGTGCCAGCAGTTACTCAGGGGACTTTGAGCAGTTCTTC	CASSYSGDFEQFF
-	TRBJ2-1	-	TRBV7-2	15	TGTGCCAGCAGCTTAAGGCTCCCTCCCTACAATGAGCAGTTCTTC	CASSLRLPPYNEQFF
-	TRBJ2-7	-	TRBV7-2	13	TGTGCCAGCAGCCCGTTCCCTGGGGTCGAGCAGTACTTC	CASSPFPGVEQYF
-	TRBJ2-6	-	TRBV28	17	TGTGCCAGCAGGGCCGGGACCCTAAGCTCTGGGGCCAACGTCCTGACTTTC	CASRAGTLSSGANVLTF
-	TRBJ2-5	-	TRBV5-6	14	TGTGCCAGCAGCTTCTGGGGGACGGGAGAGACCCAGTACTTC	CASSFWGTGETQYF
-	TRBJ2-7	TRBD1	TRBV2	15	TGTGCCAGCAGTGAAGACCCCGGGACAGCTTACGAGCAGTACTTC	CASSEDPGTAYEQYF
-	TRBJ2-7	TRBD1	TRBV6-5	15	TGTGCCAGCGCTACCCCGACAGGGCGCTCCTACGAGCAGTACTTC	CASATPTGRSYEQYF
once	TRBJ1-1	-	TRBV7-4	14	TGTGCCAGCAGCTCCCAAAAGTCCAACACTGAAGCTTTCTTT	CASSSQKSNTEAFF
-	TRBJ2-3	-	TRBV27	14	TGTGCCAGCGGGGGGACTGGTTGGGCAGATACGCAGTATTTT	CASGGTGWADTQYF
few	TRBJ2-5	-	TRBV28	14	TGTGCCAGCAGTTTGACTTCGGTGGTAGAGACCCAGTACTTC	CASSLTSVVETQYF
-	TRBJ2-1	TRBD2	TRBV5-4	15	TGTGCCAGCAGCTTGGCCAACGGGAGGTACAGTGAGCAGTTCTTC	CASSLANGRYSEQFF
-	TRBJ2-1	-	TRBV28	16	TGTGCCAGCAGTTTACCCTCTTATGCAGGTGGCAATGAGCAGTTCTTC	CASSLPSYAGGNEQFF
-	TRBJ2-1	-	TRBV20-1	16	TGCAGTGCTAGAGCCCCGGGCAGGGCGGCCTACAATGAGCAGTTCTTC	CSARAPGRAAYNEQFF
few	TRBJ1-2	-	TRBV12-3/TRBV12-4	14	TGTGCCAGCAGTCTGACCGTTGGAAGGGGCTTGGACACCTTC	CASSLTVGRGLDTF
-	TRBJ2-2	-	TRBV5-6	16	TGTGCCAGCAGCTTTAGGCCGGGGATGGATACCGGGGAGCTGTTTTTT	CASSFRPGMDTGELFF
few	TRBJ2-7	-	TRBV6-6	15	TGTGCCAGCAGCCCGAGGGGGAGGGCATACTACGAGCAGTACTTC	CASSPRGRAYYEQYF
-	TRBJ2-7	TRBD2	TRBV6-2/TRBV6-3	18	TGTGCCAGCACCGGGCCGGGACTAGCGGGAGGGCGCCAAGACGAGCAGTACTTC	CASTGPGLAGGRQDEQYF
-	TRBJ2-4	-	TRBV4-1	12	TGCGCCAGCAGCCAAGTAGCAAACATTAAGTACTTC	CASSQVANIKYF
-	TRBJ1-4	TRBD1	TRBV27	18	TGTGCCAGCAGTCGAATAGCGGGACAGGGGCTTTCTAATGAAAAACTGTTTTTT	CASSRIAGQGLSNEKLFF
-	TRBJ2-2	-	TRBV9	12	TGTGCCAGCAGCGTAGTCAGCCGGGAGCTGTTTTTT	CASSVVSRELFF
few	TRBJ2-5	TRBD2	TRBV6-5	17	TGTGCCAGCAGCGTCCTGTTGATAGCGGGGGGCCAAGAGACCCAGTACTTC	CASSVLLIAGGQETQYF
-	TRBJ1-3	-	TRBV20-1	13	TGCAGTGCTAGCCAGAACTCTGGAAACACCATATATTTT	CSASQNSGNTIYF
once	TRBJ2-3	-	TRBV27	12	TGTGCCAGCGGAAGGGGAACAGATACGCAGTATTTT	CASGRGTDTQYF
-	TRBJ2-2	-	TRBV7-9	15	TGTGTCGTTCCGGGACTCTTATGGAACACCGGGGAGCTGTTTTTT	CVVPGLLWNTGELFF